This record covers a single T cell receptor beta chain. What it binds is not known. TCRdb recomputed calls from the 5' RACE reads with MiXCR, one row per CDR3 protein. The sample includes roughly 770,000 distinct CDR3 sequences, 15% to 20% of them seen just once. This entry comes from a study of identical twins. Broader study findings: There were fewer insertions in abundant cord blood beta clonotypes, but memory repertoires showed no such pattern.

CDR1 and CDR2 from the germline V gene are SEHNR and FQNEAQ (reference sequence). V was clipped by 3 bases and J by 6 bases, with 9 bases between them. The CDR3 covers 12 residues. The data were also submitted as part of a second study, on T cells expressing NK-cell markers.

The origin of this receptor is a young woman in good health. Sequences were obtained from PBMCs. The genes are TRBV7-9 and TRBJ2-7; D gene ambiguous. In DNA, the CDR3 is TGTGCCAGCAGCTTCGCCAAGAGCGAGCAGTACTTC. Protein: CASSFAKSEQYF.